These T cell receptor beta chains were read from a single sample in a study of graft-versus-host responses after intestinal transplantation. TCRdb's copy holds only in-frame clones and misses some; the assay was immunoSEQ multiplex PCR. The sample includes approximately 20,000 clones, roughly 72% of them seen just once. This material consisted of ileum tissue, taken 12 days after intestinal transplant. The receptors stem from a human patient who received an intestinal transplant, so some T cells may come from the graft donor. Both conserved end residues are part of each CDR3. The order of the fields is D gene, V gene, J gene, clone size, CDR3 DNA, CDR3 protein. The D gene is left open where the match is weak. Size is stated for part of the rows, as once, few or many counts, or as a class when the clone is expanded.

TRBD2,TRBV6-5,TRBJ2-3,NA,TGTGCCAGCACCATAGCGGGGGGTAGCACAGATACGCAGTATTTT,CASTIAGGSTDTQYF
TRBD1,TRBV23-1,TRBJ1-4,NA,TGCGCCAGCAGTCAAACGGGACAGCCCGCAACTAATGAAAAACTGTTTTTT,CASSQTGQPATNEKLFF
TRBD1,TRBV30,TRBJ2-7,NA,TGTGCCTGGAGTTGGGCGGGGACAGGGGATCCCGAGCAGTACTTC,CAWSWAGTGDPEQYF
NA,TRBV21-1,TRBJ2-7,NA,TGTGCCAGCATCCGGACAGGGAGAGGGATATACGAGCAGTACTTC,CASIRTGRGIYEQYF
TRBD1,TRBV5-4,TRBJ1-1,large,TGTGCCAGCCGGGACAGGGCCAACACTGAAGCTTTCTTT,CASRDRANTEAFF
TRBD2,TRBV5-6,TRBJ2-7,NA,TGTGCCAGCAGCGCTGGGGGGGGGTACGAGCAGTACTTC,CASSAGGGYEQYF
NA,TRBV11-1,TRBJ1-1,NA,TGTGCCAGCAGCTTCGGCAGGGGCGGCACTGAAGCTTTCTTT,CASSFGRGGTEAFF
NA,TRBV18,TRBJ2-3,NA,TGTGCCAGCTCACCACGGAGGGAGCGGTCCACCGAAGATACGCAGTATTTT,CASSPRRERSTEDTQYF
TRBD1,TRBV7-2,TRBJ2-2,NA,TGTGCCAGCAGCTCTACAGGGGGGACGAACACCGGGGAGCTGTTTTTT,CASSSTGGTNTGELFF
TRBD2,TRBV10-3,TRBJ2-3,NA,TGTGCCATCAGTGAGTCCGGGGGGGCACCGTATTTT,CAISESGGAPYF
TRBD1,TRBV7-9,TRBJ2-5,NA,TGTGCCAGCACCCGACAGGGTTGGGAGACCCAGTACTTC,CASTRQGWETQYF
TRBD1,TRBV6-1,TRBJ1-6,few,TGTGCCAGCGTACGACAGGGGGCGGGAAATTCACCCCTCCACTTT,CASVRQGAGNSPLHF
TRBD2,TRBV4-1,TRBJ2-3,NA,TGCGCCAGCAGCCAAGAGCTAGCGGGACCTATCCATACGCAGTATTTT,CASSQELAGPIHTQYF
NA,TRBV11-2,TRBJ1-6,once,TGTGCCAGCAGCTTAGACAGGAGGAATTCACCCCTCCACTTT,CASSLDRRNSPLHF
NA,TRBV7-6,TRBJ2-2,NA,TGTGCCAGCAGGGGGGGCACCGGGGAGCTGTTTTTT,CASRGGTGELFF
NA,TRBV9,TRBJ2-5,NA,TGTGCCAGCGGGGGAGGGGCAGGGCCCCAGGGGGAGACCCAGTACTTC,CASGGGAGPQGETQYF
TRBD1,TRBV28,TRBJ2-7,NA,TGTGCCAGCAGTTGGGACAGGCTATCCTACGGGCAGTACTTC,CASSWDRLSYGQYF
NA,TRBV5-6,TRBJ2-5,NA,TGTGCCAGCAGCGAGCGGTGGGAGCAGACCCAGTACTTC,CASSERWEQTQYF
TRBD1,TRBV6-1,TRBJ2-5,NA,TGTGCCAGCAGCTCCGGGACAGACCGAGGGTCCCAGTACTTC,CASSSGTDRGSQYF
TRBD1,TRBV29-1,TRBJ2-2,NA,TGCAGCGTTGAAGTGATGTCGGTGGGACAGTCGAACACCGGGGAGCTGTTTTTT,CSVEVMSVGQSNTGELFF
NA,TRBV29-1,TRBJ1-5,few,TGCAGCGTTCAAACTCATAGCAATCAGCCCCAGCATTTT,CSVQTHSNQPQHF
NA,TRBV19,TRBJ1-5,NA,TGTGCCAGTAGCGGGAAGGGTAGCAATCAGCCCCAGCATTTT,CASSGKGSNQPQHF
NA,TRBV19,TRBJ1-1,NA,TGTGCCAGTAGTATTCGGCAGGGAAATAAAGCTTTCTTT,CASSIRQGNKAFF
NA,TRBV7-2,TRBJ2-2,NA,TGTGCCAGCAGCTTAGGTCCTTACACCGGGGAGCTGTTTTTT,CASSLGPYTGELFF
NA,TRBV14,TRBJ1-2,NA,TGTGCCAGCAGCCTCACCCTGAGGTATGGCTACACCTTC,CASSLTLRYGYTF